This entry lists 18 T cell receptor beta chains sequenced from one sample in a study of vaccination and CD4 T cells after COVID-19. The Oncomine TCR Beta short-read assay sequenced DNA from cultured CD4+ T cells. One entry per CDR3 protein results from TCRdb running MiXCR on the PCR reads. The table has around 12,000 distinct CDR3 sequences, roughly 53% seen once. Treatment noted: approximately nine-day PBMC culture with coronavirus spike peptide pools or control peptides (ViraFEST assay). The antigens these receptors bind are not known. The sample comprised CD4+ T cells from blood, cultured in vitro. The receptors were gathered from a human donor who had recovered from COVID-19.

This chain uses TRBV2 with TRBJ2-2, with TRBD2 matching 8 bases. Per germline, CDR1 SNHLY and CDR2 FYNNEI. The CDR3 length is 14 residues. The V gene end was trimmed by 8 bases and the J gene end by 5 bases; junction bases not matched to a gene: 7. CDR3 residues: CASWGLGWTGELFF. The CDR3 nucleotides are TGTGCCAGCTGGGGACTAGGGTGGACCGGGGAGCTGTTTTTT.

The gene calls are TRBV20-1 and TRBJ2-3, with D possibly TRBD1 on 6 matching bases. V lost 5 bases and J lost 1, with 16 bases in between. Germline CDR1 DFQATT, CDR2 SNEGSKA (reference sequence). This CDR3 has 15 amino acids. The CDR3 coding sequence is TGCAGTGCTGGCACAGGGTCCCTCGGCACAGATACGCAGTATTTT. As protein: CSAGTGSLGTDTQYF.

This clonotype was detected once. This chain links TRBV7-2 with TRBJ1-2, with D possibly being TRBD1 (5 bases). This CDR3 contains 13 residues. CDR1 SGHTA and CDR2 FQGNSA come from the germline V gene. The ends were cut back, 5 bases at V and 3 bases at J, with 10 bases in the middle. The CDR3 DNA reads as TGTGCCAGCAGCAATAGCAGGGACTATGGCTACACCTTC. Translation: CASSNSRDYGYTF.

J is TRBJ2-7 and V is TRBV5-8; TRBD1 matches at 10 bases. After removal of 2 bases from V and 1 base from J, the junction contained 9 bases not matched to a gene. From germline, CDR1 is SGHTS and CDR2 YDEGEE. This CDR3 has 17 residues. The CDR3 nucleotides are TGTGCCAGCAGCTTATCAACCGGGACAGGGGCGTCCTACGAGCAGTACTTC. Amino acids: CASSLSTGTGASYEQYF.

This clonotype was counted only a few times. V gene TRBV2 combines with J gene TRBJ1-2; no reliable D call. Germline lookup yields CDR1 SNHLY and CDR2 FYNNEI. This CDR3 spans 11 amino acids. Trimming pared 5 bases from V and 5 bases from J, leaving 6 bases between. The CDR3 nucleotides are TGTGCCAGCAGTAGCGAGTATGGCTACACCTTC. Translated, it gives CASSSEYGYTF.

This chain links TRBV11-3 with TRBJ2-7; D is unresolved. CDR3 length equals 13 residues. The V gene's germline CDR1 is SGHNT and CDR2 YENEEA. Trimming pared 5 bases from V and 5 bases from J, leaving 13 bases between. The CDR3 protein is CASSTAMHHEQYF. The CDR3 DNA is TGTGCCAGCAGCACTGCTATGCACCACGAGCAGTACTTC.

The rearrangement links TRBV29-1 to TRBJ2-5, with TRBD2 matching over 8 bases. CDR1 and CDR2 (germline): SQVTM, ANQGSEA. The CDR3 length is 15 residues. The junction had 14 bases not matched to a gene; V was cut back by 7 bases and J by 4 bases. Written as DNA, the CDR3 is TGCAGCGCATCCAAAGCGGGAGTGGGGGGAGAGACCCAGTACTTC. As protein: CSASKAGVGGETQYF.

This chain joins TRBV4-1 and TRBJ1-2; tentative D call: TRBD1 (6 bases). The CDR3 is made up of 18 amino acids. Deletions cut 0 bases from V and 0 bases from J, with 17 bases between. Germline V lookup: CDR1 MGHRA, CDR2 YSYEKL. The CDR3 nucleotides read TGCGCCAGCAGCCAAGATTGGGCAGGGGCAGTTACTAACTATGGCTACACCTTC. Residues: CASSQDWAGAVTNYGYTF.

This rearrangement joins TRBV10-3 to TRBJ1-2; 10 nucleotides align to TRBD1. Germline CDR1 and CDR2: ENHRY and SYGVKD. The CDR3 is 15 residues long. V lost 2 bases and J lost 7; bases outside the gene matches: 7. The CDR3 reads CAISETGQGTAGYTF. As DNA, the CDR3 is TGTGCCATCAGTGAGACGGGACAGGGGACTGCTGGCTACACCTTC.

V gene TRBV3-1 combines with J gene TRBJ1-2; 8 positions agree with TRBD1. The CDR3 loop spans 15 amino acids. Germline lookup yields CDR1 LGHDT and CDR2 YNNKEL (reference sequence). The V and J ends lost 0 bases and 3 bases, in that order; junction bases with no gene match: 3. This chain's CDR3 is CASSQDPGGDYGYTF. CDR3 in DNA: TGTGCCAGCAGCCAAGATCCAGGGGGCGACTATGGCTACACCTTC. Drawing the rest from reference TRBV3-1 and TRBJ1-2, the complete variable domain is DTAVSQTPKYLVTQMGNDKSIKCEQNLGHDTMYWYKQDSKKFLKIMFSYNNKELIINETVPNRFSPKSPDKAHLNLHINSLELGDSAVYFCASSQDPGGDYGYTFGSGTRLTVV.

The chain employs TRBV20-1 and TRBJ2-7, with 9 positions matching TRBD2. V lost 5 bases to trimming and J lost 6 bases; unmatched junction nucleotides: 14. The CDR3 extends over 15 amino acids. Germline CDR1 DFQATT, CDR2 SNEGSKA (reference sequence). CDR3: CSALSPRAGGGEQYF. CDR3 nucleotides: TGCAGTGCTCTATCCCCGCGGGCGGGGGGGGGCGAGCAGTACTTC.

This clonotype has a handful of counts. This sequence joins TRBV7-9 and TRBJ2-2, with 7 positions matching TRBD1. Germline V gene sequence: CDR1 SEHNR, CDR2 FQNEAQ (reference sequence). The CDR3 is made up of 15 amino acids. With 5 bases clipped from V and 3 bases from J, the junction kept 6 bases outside the gene matches. As DNA, the CDR3 is TGTGCCAGCAGCCACGGGACAGCCGACACCGGGGAGCTGTTTTTT. It specifies CASSHGTADTGELFF.

This clonotype was observed a handful of times. CDR3 in DNA: TGTGCCAGCAGTGCCCCTTCTGGGTATGGCTACACCTTC. Translated, it gives CASSAPSGYGYTF. This chain uses TRBV27 with TRBJ1-2, with D hard to call. Trimming took 5 bases from V and 5 from J, leaving 12 bases between them. Germline-derived CDR1 and CDR2 are MNHEY and SMNVEV (reference sequence). This CDR3 has 13 amino acids.

The chain employs TRBV2 and TRBJ2-5; D perhaps matches TRBD1 (5 bases). The germline gives CDR1 SNHLY, CDR2 FYNNEI. CDR3 length: 15 residues. Trimming shortened V by 2 bases and J by 1 base, and 11 bases separated the two germline ends. The CDR3, as DNA: TGTGCCAGCAGTGAAACCAGGGTTATCCAAGAGACCCAGTACTTC. It translates to CASSETRVIQETQYF.

The chain is built from TRBV20-1 and TRBJ2-5; D possibly corresponds to TRBD2 (5 bases). With 6 bases removed from V and 2 bases from J, the gap between germline ends came to 16 bases. CDR3 length: 14 amino acids. Germline V gene sequence: CDR1 DFQATT, CDR2 SNEGSKA (reference sequence). CDR3 sequence reads: CSAGLRGGQETQYF. DNA for the CDR3: TGCAGTGCAGGACTCCGCGGAGGTCAAGAGACCCAGTACTTC.

The chain has TRBV20-1 and TRBJ2-7, with 9 nucleotides matching TRBD2. The length of the CDR3 is 17 residues. Germline V gene data show CDR1 as DFQATT and CDR2 as SNEGSKA (reference sequence). With V trimmed by 3 bases and J by 0 bases, 12 bases remained unmatched. CDR3 sequence (DNA): TGCAGTGCTAGGGCTTATACTAGCGGGTTTGCCTCCTACGAGCAGTACTTC. This translates into CSARAYTSGFASYEQYF.

A single count supports this clonotype. This chain connects TRBV24-1 to TRBJ2-1; 7 nucleotides match TRBD2. The germline V gene has CDR1 KGHDR and CDR2 SFDVKD. Unmatched junction bases numbered 4, after V lost 3 bases and J lost 0 bases. CDR3 length: 16 amino acids. The CDR3, as DNA: TGTGCCACCAGTGATCCGGGAGGTAGCTCCTACAATGAGCAGTTCTTC. It yields the protein CATSDPGGSSYNEQFF.

The chain couples TRBV7-6 to TRBJ2-3; 7 positions match TRBD2. The length of the CDR3 is 16 residues. Germline V gene lookup returns CDR1 SGHVS and CDR2 FNYEAQ. Trimming removed 1 base from V and 0 bases from J; junction bases left unmatched: 4. The CDR3 here is CASSLVGLPSTDTQYF. Here the CDR3 DNA reads TGTGCCAGCAGCTTAGTGGGACTACCAAGCACAGATACGCAGTATTTT.